This T cell receptor beta chain was retrieved from a study of T cells in localized non-small cell lung cancer. Germline loops: CDR1 SGHNT, CDR2 YENEEA. V lost 7 bases, J lost 6 bases, and 8 bases stayed unmatched. The CDR3 loop spans 14 amino acids. Sequencing was performed with immunoSEQ multiplex PCR; in TCRdb, only in-frame clones are kept and a portion is missing. The sample contains 2,100 or so clones, around a quarter of which appear only once. Points from the study as a whole: Compared with tumor, uninvolved adjacent lung displayed greater T cell clonality, ranking highest overall. The tumor had only one region sequenced, so heterogeneity remains possible.

By proportion, this clone is medium-sized (0.01 to 0.1%). Its antigen is currently unknown. The J gene is TRBJ2-3, the V gene TRBV11-3; 9 bases are a match to TRBD1. The sample in question was lung tumor tissue, obtained before any cancer treatment. The sequence came from a man between 40 and 70 years old with stage II lung adenocarcinoma. The DNA for the CDR3 is TGTGCCAGCATTGAGGGACAGGGCTTGGATACGCAGTATTTT. Amino acid sequence: CASIEGQGLDTQYF.